This T cell receptor beta chain was sequenced in a study of blood T cell repertoires in COVID-19. Study background: The United States, Italy and Spain supplied acute and convalescent COVID-19 samples. T cells, B-cell-depleted T cells, or PBMCs provided the cDNA or gDNA that served as material.

The CDR3 has 15 amino acids. The germline V gene encodes CDR1 MDHEN and CDR2 SYDVKM. V was clipped by 4 bases and J by 4 bases, with 16 bases between them. Study processing details: How many nucleated cells were present was estimated from reference gene primer amplification. TCRdb keeps only in-frame clones here, not all; method: immunoSEQ multiplex PCR. D and trimming come from the DNA, and the V and J calls and clone size come from that table. Of about 190,000 clones detected, approximately 91% appear once; the ten largest clones hold approximately 1%. Sequencing was done on a sample of peripheral blood. The TCR was taken from a man under 40 with acute or convalescent COVID-19. The V gene is TRBV28, the J gene TRBJ1-2; D is perhaps TRBD1 (6 bases). The CDR3 DNA sequence: TGTGCCAGCAGTTACCACAGGGTTCCGAGCTATGGCTACACCTTC. Its protein product is CASSYHRVPSYGYTF.